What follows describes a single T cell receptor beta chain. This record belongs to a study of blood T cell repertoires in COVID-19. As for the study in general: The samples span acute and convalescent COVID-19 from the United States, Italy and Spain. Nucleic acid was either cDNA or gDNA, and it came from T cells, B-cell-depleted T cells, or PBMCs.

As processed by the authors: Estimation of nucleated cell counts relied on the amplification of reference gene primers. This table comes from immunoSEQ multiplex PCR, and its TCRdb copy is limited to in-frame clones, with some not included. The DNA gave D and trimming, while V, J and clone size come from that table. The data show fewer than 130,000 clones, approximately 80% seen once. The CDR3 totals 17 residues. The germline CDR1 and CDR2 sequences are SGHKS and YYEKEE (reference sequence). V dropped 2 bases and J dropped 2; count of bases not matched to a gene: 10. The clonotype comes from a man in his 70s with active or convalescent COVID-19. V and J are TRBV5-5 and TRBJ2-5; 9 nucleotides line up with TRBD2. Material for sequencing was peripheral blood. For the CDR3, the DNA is TGTGCCAGCAGCTTAGCGGGAGGCGCAGGCGGACAAGAGACCCAGTACTTC. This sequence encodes CASSLAGGAGGQETQYF. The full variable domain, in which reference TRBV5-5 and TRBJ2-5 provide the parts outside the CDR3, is DAGVTQSPTHLIKTRGQQVTLRCSPISGHKSVSWYQQVLGQGPQFIFQYYEKEERGRGNFPDRFSARQFPNYSSELNVNALLLGDSALYLCASSLAGGAGGQETQYFGPGTRLLVL.